This TCR beta chain is drawn from a study of CXCR3-negative and CXCR3-positive naive CD8 T cells. Study-wide results and caveats: Diversity proved comparably high across both naive subsets and much lower in memory CD8+ cells.

The libraries of TRB cDNA were prepared using 5' RACE with UMI labels. One entry per CDR3 protein, without DNA, is what TCRdb gives after re-calling the 5' RACE reads. This sample's clone table lists roughly 89,000 distinct CDR3 sequences. This CDR3 has 16 amino acids. Germline values: CDR1 WNHNN, CDR2 SYGVQD (reference sequence). Of note for this clonotype: Antigen specificity is unknown.

The genes are TRBV10-1 and TRBJ2-3; absent DNA, TCRdb's TRBD1 call cannot be checked. This receptor was identified in a human donor in good health. Some clones in this sample may be carry-over from other donors' samples. The sequencing sample was made of naive CXCR3- CD8+ T cells from blood. Subset noted: CD45RO-CCR7+CD27+CD95- naive CD8+ T cells lacking CXCR3 (TNR3-). CDR3 loop: CASSPGPIFSTDTQYF.